This TCR beta chain was found in a study of T cell responses to AZD1222 COVID-19 vaccine. A word on this clone: Its antigen is not identified.

The assay was immunoSEQ multiplex PCR, and TCRdb's table has in-frame clones only and misses some. This sample has roughly 190,000 clones, with 80% to 95% found just once. Trimming removed 1 base at V and 3 bases at J, with 10 bases between. The CDR3 runs to 14 residues. Germline CDR1 reads SEHNR; CDR2 reads FQNEAQ (reference sequence). Regarding the study as a whole: Spike-specific TCR breadth and depth rose after two AZD1222 doses.

The chain uses TRBV7-9 and TRBJ2-7, with a weak D call TRBD1 (6 bases). The receptor was isolated from an adult who received the AZD1222 COVID-19 vaccine. Source: peripheral blood, taken 28 days after the second AZD1222 dose. CDR3 nucleotide sequence: TGTGCCAGCAGCTTAGATGACAGGCTCTACGAGCAGTACTTC. It yields the protein CASSLDDRLYEQYF.